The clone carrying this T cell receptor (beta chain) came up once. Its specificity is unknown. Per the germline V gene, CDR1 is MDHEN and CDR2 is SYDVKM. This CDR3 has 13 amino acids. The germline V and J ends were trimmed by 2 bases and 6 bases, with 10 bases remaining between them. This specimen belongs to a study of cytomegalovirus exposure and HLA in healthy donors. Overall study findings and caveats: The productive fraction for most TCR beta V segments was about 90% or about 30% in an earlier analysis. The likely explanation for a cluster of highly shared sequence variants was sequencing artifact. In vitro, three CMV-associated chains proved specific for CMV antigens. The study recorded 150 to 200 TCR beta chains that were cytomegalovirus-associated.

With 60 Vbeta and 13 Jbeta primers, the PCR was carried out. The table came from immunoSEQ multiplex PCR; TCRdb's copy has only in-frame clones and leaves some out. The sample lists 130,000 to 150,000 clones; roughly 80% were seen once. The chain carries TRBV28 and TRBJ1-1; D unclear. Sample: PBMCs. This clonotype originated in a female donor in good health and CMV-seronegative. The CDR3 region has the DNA TGTGCCAGCAGTTTAGGTGGGCGGGCTGAAGCTTTCTTT. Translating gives CASSLGGRAEAFF. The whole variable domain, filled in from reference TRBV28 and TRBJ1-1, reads DVKVTQSSRYLVKRTGEKVFLECVQDMDHENMFWYRQDPGLGLRLIYFSYDVKMKEKGDIPEGYSVSREKKERFSLILESASTNQTSMYLCASSLGGRAEAFFGQGTRLTVV.